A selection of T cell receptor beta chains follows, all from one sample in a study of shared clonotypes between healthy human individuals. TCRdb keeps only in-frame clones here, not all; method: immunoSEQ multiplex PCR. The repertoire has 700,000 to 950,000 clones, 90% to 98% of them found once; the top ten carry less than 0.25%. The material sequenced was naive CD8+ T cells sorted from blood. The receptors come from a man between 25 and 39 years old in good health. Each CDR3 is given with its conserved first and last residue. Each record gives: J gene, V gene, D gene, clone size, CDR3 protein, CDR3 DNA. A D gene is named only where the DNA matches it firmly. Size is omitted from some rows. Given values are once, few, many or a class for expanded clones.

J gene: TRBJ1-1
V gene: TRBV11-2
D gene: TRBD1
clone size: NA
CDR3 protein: CASSPRQGEAFF
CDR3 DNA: TGTGCCAGCAGCCCCCGACAGGGAGAAGCTTTCTTT

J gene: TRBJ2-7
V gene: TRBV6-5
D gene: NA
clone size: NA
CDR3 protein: CASSLTDSYEQYF
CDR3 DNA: TGTGCCAGCAGTTTGACAGACTCCTACGAGCAGTACTTC

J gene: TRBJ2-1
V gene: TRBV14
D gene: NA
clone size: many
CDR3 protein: CASSLKLGVSYNEQFF
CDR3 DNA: TGTGCCAGCAGCCTAAAGTTGGGGGTTTCCTACAATGAGCAGTTCTTC

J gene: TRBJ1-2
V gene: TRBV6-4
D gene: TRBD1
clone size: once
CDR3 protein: CAKTGDGYTF
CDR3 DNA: TGTGCCAAGACAGGGGATGGCTACACCTTC

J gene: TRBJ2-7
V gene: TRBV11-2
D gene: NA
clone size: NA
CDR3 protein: CASSNRDSYEQYF
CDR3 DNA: TGTGCCAGCAGCAACAGGGACTCCTACGAGCAGTACTTC

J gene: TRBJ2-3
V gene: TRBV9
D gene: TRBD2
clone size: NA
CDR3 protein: CASSHPPAGRTSSTDTQYF
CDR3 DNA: TGTGCCAGCAGCCATCCCCCAGCGGGGCGTACGTCTAGCACAGATACGCAGTATTTT

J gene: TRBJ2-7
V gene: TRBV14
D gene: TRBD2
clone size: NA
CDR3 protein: CASSLTGLAVAYEQYF
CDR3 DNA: TGTGCCAGCAGCCTCACGGGACTAGCGGTTGCCTACGAGCAGTACTTC

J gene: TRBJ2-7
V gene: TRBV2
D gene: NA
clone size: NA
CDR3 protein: CASSGGLGQTYEQYF
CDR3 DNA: TGTGCCAGCAGTGGGGGGCTCGGCCAGACCTACGAGCAGTACTTC

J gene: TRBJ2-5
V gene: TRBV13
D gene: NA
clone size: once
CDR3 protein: CASRSQTAWTQYF
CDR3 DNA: TGTGCCAGCAGGTCACAAACAGCTTGGACCCAGTACTTC

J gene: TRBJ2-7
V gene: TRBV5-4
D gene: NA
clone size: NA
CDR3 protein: CASRGPRQLPYEQYF
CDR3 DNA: TGTGCCAGCAGGGGGCCGAGGCAGTTGCCCTACGAGCAGTACTTC

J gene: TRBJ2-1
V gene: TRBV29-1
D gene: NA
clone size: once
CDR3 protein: CSVEVAGKLYNEQFF
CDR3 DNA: TGCAGCGTTGAAGTCGCGGGAAAGCTATACAATGAGCAGTTCTTC

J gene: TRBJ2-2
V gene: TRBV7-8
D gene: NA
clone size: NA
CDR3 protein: CASSLGPGHQNTGELFF
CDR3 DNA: TGTGCCAGCAGCTTAGGACCGGGACACCAGAACACCGGGGAGCTGTTTTTT

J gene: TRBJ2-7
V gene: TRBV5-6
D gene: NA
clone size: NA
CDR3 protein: CASSEGIEQYF
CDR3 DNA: TGTGCCAGCAGCGAGGGGATTGAGCAGTACTTC

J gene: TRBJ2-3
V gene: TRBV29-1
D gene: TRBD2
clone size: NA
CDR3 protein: CSVVTAGGGDTQYF
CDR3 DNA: TGCAGCGTTGTAACAGCGGGAGGGGGAGATACGCAGTATTTT

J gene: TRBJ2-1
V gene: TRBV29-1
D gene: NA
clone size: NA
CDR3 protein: CSVEDEALYNEQFF
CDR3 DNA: TGCAGCGTTGAAGACGAGGCGCTATACAATGAGCAGTTCTTC

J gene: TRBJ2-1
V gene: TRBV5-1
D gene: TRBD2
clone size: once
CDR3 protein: CASSWREAVDEQFF
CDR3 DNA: TGCGCCAGCAGCTGGCGGGAGGCTGTGGATGAGCAGTTCTTC

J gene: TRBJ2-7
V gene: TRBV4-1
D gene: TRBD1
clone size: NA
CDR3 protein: CASSQAQGAPSYEQYF
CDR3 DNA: TGCGCCAGCAGCCAAGCACAGGGGGCACCCTCCTACGAGCAGTACTTC

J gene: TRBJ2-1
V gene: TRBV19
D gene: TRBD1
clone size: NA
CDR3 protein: CASSIVLGDSSYNEQFF
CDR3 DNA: TGTGCCAGTAGTATAGTCTTAGGGGACAGTTCCTACAATGAGCAGTTCTTC

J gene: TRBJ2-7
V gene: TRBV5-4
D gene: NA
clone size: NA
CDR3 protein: CASSLVPGPNYEQYF
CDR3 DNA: TGTGCCAGCAGCTTAGTACCGGGACCTAACTACGAGCAGTACTTC

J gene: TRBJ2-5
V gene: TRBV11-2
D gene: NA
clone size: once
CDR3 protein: CASSSELWETQYF
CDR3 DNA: TGTGCCAGCAGCTCAGAGTTGTGGGAGACCCAGTACTTC

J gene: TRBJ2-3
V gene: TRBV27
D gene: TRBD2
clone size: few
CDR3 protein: CASSAGTRFWGGTDTQYF
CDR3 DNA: TGTGCCAGCAGTGCCGGGACTAGATTTTGGGGGGGCACAGATACGCAGTATTTT

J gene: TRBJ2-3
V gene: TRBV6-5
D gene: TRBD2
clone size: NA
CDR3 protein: CASGASGLAADTQYF
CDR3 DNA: TGTGCCAGCGGGGCGTCGGGACTAGCGGCAGATACGCAGTATTTT

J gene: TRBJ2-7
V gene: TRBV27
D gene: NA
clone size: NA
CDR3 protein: CATGPSGLNSYEQYF
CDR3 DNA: TGTGCCACCGGACCCTCCGGACTAAACTCCTACGAGCAGTACTTC

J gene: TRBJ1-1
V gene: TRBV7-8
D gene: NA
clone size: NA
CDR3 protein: CASNPLIDTEAFF
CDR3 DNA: TGTGCCAGCAATCCGCTTATTGACACTGAAGCTTTCTTT

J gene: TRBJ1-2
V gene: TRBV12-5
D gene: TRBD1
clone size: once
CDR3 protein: CASGYGTGLYTF
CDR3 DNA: TGTGCTAGTGGCTACGGGACAGGACTTTACACCTTC

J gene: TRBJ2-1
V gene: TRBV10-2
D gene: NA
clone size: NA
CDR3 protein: CARAAGEGYNEQFF
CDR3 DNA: TGCGCCAGAGCGGCAGGGGAGGGATACAATGAGCAGTTCTTC

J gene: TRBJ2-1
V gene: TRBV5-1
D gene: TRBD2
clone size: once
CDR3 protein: CASGLAGPTSYNEQFF
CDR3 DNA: TGCGCCAGCGGACTAGCGGGTCCCACCTCCTACAATGAGCAGTTCTTC

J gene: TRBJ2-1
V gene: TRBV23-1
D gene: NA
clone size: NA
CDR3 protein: CASSPQESSYNEQFF
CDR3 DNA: TGCGCCAGCAGCCCACAGGAATCGTCCTACAATGAGCAGTTCTTC

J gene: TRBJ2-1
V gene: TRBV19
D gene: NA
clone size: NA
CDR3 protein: CASSIHNYNEQFF
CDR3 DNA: TGTGCCAGTAGTATACATAACTACAATGAGCAGTTCTTC

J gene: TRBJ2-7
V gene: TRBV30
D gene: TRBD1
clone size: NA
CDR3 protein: CAWIPEAGGYEQYF
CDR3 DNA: TGTGCCTGGATACCGGAGGCAGGGGGCTACGAGCAGTACTTC

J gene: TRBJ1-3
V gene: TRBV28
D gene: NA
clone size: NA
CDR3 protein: CASSHDLPHTIYF
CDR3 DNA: TGTGCCAGCAGTCATGACCTCCCTCACACCATATATTTT

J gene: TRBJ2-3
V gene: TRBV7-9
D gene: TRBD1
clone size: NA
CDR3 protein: CASRKGAGAPTDTQYF
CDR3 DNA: TGTGCCAGCAGAAAGGGGGCAGGGGCCCCCACAGATACGCAGTATTTT

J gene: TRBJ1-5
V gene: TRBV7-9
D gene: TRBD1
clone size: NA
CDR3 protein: CASSLGQGYQPQHF
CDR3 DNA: TGTGCCAGCAGCTTAGGACAGGGCTATCAGCCCCAGCATTTT

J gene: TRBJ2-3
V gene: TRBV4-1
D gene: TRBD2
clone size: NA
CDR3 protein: CASSPTPPTSGSTDTQYF
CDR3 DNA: TGCGCCAGCAGCCCTACCCCTCCGACTAGCGGGAGCACAGATACGCAGTATTTT

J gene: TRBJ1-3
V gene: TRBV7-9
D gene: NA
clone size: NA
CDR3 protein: CASSFRNTIYF
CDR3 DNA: TGTGCCAGCAGCTTCAGGAACACCATATATTTT

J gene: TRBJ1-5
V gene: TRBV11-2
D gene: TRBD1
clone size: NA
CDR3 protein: CASSLGGRQGNQPQHF
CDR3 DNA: TGTGCCAGCAGCTTAGGGGGGAGACAGGGGAATCAGCCCCAGCATTTT

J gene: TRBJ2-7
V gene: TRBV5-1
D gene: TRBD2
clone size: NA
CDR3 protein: CASSLWTSTDEQYF
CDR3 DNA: TGCGCCAGCAGCTTGTGGACTAGCACTGACGAGCAGTACTTC

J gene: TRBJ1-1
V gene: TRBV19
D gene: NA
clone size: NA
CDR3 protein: CASSIQVGTEAFF
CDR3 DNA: TGTGCCAGTAGTATTCAGGTCGGGACTGAAGCTTTCTTT

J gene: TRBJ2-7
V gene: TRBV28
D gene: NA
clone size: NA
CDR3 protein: CASSYYGSPGREQYF
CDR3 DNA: TGTGCCAGCAGCTATTACGGCTCTCCGGGCCGCGAGCAGTACTTC

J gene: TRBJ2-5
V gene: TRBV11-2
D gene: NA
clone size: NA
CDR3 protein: CASSLEARAGGETQYF
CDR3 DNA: TGTGCCAGCAGCTTAGAGGCCAGAGCCGGAGGGGAGACCCAGTACTTC

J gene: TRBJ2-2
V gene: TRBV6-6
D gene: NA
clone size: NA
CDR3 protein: CASRTGELFF
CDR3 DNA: TGTGCCAGCAGGACCGGGGAGCTGTTTTTT

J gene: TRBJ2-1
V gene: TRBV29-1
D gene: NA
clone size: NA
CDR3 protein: CSVAGVRGNEQFF
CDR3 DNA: TGCAGCGTTGCAGGGGTTCGCGGCAATGAGCAGTTCTTC

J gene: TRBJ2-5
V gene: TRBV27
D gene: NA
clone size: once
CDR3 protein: CASSKENQETQYF
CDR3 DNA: TGTGCCAGCAGTAAAGAGAACCAAGAGACCCAGTACTTC

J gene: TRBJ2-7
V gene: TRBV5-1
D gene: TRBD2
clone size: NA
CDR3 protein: CASSLVPAGNEQYF
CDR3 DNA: TGCGCCAGCAGCTTGGTTCCAGCGGGAAACGAGCAGTACTTC

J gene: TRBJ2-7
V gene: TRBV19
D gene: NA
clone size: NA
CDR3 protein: CASSSLEELYEQYF
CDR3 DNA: TGTGCCAGTAGTTCATTGGAAGAACTCTACGAGCAGTACTTC

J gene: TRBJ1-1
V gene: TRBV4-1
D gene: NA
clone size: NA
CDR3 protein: CASSDPQAPRDTEAFF
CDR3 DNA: TGCGCCAGCAGCGACCCCCAGGCACCCCGCGACACTGAAGCTTTCTTT

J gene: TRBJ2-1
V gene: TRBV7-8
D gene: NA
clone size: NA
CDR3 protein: CASSLYGTDSYNEQFF
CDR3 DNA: TGTGCCAGCAGCCTGTATGGGACGGACTCCTACAATGAGCAGTTCTTC

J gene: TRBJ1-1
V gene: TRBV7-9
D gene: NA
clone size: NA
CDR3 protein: CASSPTTMGDRMNTEAFF
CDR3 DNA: TGTGCCAGCAGCCCTACCACTATGGGGGATAGAATGAACACTGAAGCTTTCTTT

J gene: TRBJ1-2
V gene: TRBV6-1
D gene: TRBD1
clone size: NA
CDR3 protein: CASSVRDSYYGYTF
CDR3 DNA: TGTGCCAGCAGTGTCCGGGACAGCTACTATGGCTACACCTTC

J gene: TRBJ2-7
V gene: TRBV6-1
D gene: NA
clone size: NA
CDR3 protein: CASSELGTIIEQYF
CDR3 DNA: TGTGCCAGCAGTGAACTAGGGACAATAATAGAGCAGTACTTC

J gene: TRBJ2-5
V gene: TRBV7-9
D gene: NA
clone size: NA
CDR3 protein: CASSLDQRRETQYF
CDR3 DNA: TGTGCCAGCAGCTTAGACCAGAGGAGGGAGACCCAGTACTTC

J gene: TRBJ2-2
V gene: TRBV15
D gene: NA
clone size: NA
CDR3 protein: CATGAGNTGELFF
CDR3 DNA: TGTGCCACCGGGGCCGGTAACACCGGGGAGCTGTTTTTT

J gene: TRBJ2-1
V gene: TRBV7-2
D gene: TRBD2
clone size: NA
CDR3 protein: CASSLIGGRASNEQFF
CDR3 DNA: TGTGCCAGCAGCTTAATCGGCGGGAGGGCCTCCAATGAGCAGTTCTTC

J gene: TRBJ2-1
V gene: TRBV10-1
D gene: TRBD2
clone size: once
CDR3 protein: CASSESTSGSSSYNEQFF
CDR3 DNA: TGCGCCAGCAGTGAGAGTACTAGCGGGTCGAGCTCCTACAATGAGCAGTTCTTC